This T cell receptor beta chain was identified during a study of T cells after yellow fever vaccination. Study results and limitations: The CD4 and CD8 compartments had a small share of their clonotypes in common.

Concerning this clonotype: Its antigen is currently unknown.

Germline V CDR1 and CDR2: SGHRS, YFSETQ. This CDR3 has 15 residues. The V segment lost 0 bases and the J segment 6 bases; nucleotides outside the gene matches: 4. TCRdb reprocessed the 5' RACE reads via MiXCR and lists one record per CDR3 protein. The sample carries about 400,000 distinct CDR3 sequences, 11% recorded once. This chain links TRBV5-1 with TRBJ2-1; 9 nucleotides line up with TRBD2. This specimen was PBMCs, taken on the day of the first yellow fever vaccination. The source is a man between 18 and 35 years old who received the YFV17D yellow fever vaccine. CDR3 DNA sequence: TGCGCCAGCAGCTTGGCGGCGGGGGGGGCCAATGAGCAGTTCTTC. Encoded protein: CASSLAAGGANEQFF.